Listed here is a single T cell receptor beta chain. The J segment lost 6 bases and the V segment lost 4 bases, leaving 7 bases of the junction unmatched. CDR1 is SGHRS, CDR2 YFSETQ, per germline. The CDR3 spans 14 residues. Profiling relied on immunoSEQ multiplex PCR, and the TCRdb table lists in-frame clones only, not all of them. The top ten clones hold about a tenth of a sample with some 37,000 clones, around 70% of them seen once. The sample is drawn from a study of radiotherapy plus CTLA-4 blockade in lung cancer. The chain carries TRBV5-1 and TRBJ1-2, with 9 bases fitting TRBD1. This sample comprised peripheral blood, obtained from a patient treated with radiotherapy plus ipilimumab. The sequence was obtained from a human donor with non-small cell lung cancer who had stable disease on radiotherapy plus ipilimumab. The CDR3 coding sequence is TGCGCCAGCAGCCTTAGACAGGGGGATGATGGCTACACCTTC. Translation gives CASSLRQGDDGYTF.